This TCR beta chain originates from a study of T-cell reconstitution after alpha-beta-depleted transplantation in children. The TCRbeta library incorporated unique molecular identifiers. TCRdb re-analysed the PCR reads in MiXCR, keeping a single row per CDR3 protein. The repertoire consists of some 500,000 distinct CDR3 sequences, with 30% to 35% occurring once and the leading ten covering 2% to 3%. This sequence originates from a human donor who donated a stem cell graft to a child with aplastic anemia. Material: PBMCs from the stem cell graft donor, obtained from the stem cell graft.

As DNA, the CDR3 is TGCAGCGTTGTTGGGTGGCCGACAGGGGAGTCTCAAGAGACCCAGTACTTC. Amino acids: CSVVGWPTGESQETQYF. The chain combines TRBV29-1 with TRBJ2-5; 8 positions match TRBD1. CDR3 length equals 17 residues. The germline gives CDR1 SQVTM, CDR2 ANQGSEA. With V trimmed by 4 bases and J by 2 bases, 15 bases remained unmatched.